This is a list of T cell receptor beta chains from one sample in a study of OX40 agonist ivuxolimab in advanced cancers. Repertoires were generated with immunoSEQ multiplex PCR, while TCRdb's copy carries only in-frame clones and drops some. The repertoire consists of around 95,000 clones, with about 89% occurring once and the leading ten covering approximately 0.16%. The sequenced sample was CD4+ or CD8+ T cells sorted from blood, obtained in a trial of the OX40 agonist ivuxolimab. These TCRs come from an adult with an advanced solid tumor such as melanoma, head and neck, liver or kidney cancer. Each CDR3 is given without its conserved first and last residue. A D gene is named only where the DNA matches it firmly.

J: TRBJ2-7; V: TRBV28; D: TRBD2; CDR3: ASSLGVTSGSTYEQY
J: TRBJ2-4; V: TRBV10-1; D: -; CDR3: ASSESGQLNIQY
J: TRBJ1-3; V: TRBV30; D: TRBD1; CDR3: AWKNRGPGNTIY
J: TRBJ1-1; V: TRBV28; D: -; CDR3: ASIVAPGLEAF
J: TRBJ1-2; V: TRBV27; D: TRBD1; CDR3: ASRRQGLDYGYT
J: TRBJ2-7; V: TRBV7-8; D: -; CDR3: ASSTDQVRYEQY
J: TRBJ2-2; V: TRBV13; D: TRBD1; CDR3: ASSLGRTGVAGELF
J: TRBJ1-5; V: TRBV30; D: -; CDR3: AWSVRGGRERY
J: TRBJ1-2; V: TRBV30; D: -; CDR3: AWRVRSRGLYYGYT
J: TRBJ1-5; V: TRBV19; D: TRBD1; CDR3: ASSPRDRGGNQPQH
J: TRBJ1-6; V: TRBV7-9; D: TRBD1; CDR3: ASTTGGTYNSPLH
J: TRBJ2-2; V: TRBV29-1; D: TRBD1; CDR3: SGKTGGANTGELF
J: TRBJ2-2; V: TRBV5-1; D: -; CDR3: ASSLPRTVATNTGELF
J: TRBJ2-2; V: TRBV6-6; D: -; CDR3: ASIGSTGELF
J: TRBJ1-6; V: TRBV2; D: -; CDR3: ASTQGQYNSPLH
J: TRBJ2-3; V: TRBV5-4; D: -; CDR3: ASSRPSDTQY
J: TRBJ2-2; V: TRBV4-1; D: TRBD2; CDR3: ASSQGLAGGANTGELF
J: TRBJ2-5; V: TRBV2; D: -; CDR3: ATRDIGETQY
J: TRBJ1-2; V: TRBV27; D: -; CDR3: ASGRGGTVYGYT
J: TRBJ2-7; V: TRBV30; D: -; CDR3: AWGRARVGSGEQY
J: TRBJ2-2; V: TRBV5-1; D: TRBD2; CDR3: ASSLVPSGSPGELF
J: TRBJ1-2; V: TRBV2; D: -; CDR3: ASSAAGTRSGYT
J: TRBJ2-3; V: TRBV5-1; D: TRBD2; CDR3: ASSGTSGGRGTDTQY
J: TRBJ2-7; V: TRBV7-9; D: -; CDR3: ASTAGDEQY
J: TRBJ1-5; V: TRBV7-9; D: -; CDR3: ASSAGKGVGNQPQH
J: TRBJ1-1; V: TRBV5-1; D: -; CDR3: ASSLVAGAGTEAF
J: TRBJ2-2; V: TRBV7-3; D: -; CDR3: ASSPRGSYTGELF
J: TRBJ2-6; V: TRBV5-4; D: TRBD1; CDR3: ASSTFDRGPGANVLT
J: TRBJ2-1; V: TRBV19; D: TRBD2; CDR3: ASSPPGLVTYNEQF
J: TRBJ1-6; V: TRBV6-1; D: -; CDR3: ASSEANRGTPLH
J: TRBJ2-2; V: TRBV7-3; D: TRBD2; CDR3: ASSLKPLLAGGTNTGELF
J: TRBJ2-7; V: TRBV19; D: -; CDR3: ASSIFGGSTYEQY
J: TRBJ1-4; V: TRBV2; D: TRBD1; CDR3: ASMDRAAGKLF
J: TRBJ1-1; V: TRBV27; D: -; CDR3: ASSSQRGVNTEAF
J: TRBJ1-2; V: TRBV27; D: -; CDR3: ASSLTSPGRDGYT
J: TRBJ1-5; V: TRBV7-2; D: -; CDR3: ASSLGQQTQPQH
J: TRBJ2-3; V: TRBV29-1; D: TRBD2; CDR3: SVVGTSGSTDTQY
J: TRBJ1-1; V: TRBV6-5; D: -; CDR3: ASSQTGQLNTEAF
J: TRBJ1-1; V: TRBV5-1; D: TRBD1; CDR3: ASSLEQGPEAF
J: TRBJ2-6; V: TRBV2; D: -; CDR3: ASRTSGANVLT
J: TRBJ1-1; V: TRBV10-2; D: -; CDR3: ASSVQGWNTEAF
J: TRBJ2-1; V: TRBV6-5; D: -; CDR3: ASSTGLVSNEQF
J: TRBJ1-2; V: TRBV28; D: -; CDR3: ASSSGRGYT
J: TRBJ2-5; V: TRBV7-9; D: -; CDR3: ASSLPGSETQY
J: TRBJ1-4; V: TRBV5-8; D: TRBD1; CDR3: ASSLKGRGTDEKLF
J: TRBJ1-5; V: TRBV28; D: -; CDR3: ASSLNRVSNQPQH
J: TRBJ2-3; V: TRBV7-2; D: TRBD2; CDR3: ASSPGLAGARVGTDTQY
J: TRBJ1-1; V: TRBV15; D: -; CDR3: ATSSYQGVNTEAF
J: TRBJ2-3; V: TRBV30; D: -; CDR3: AWKVGGFGVTQY
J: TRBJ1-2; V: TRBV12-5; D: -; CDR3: ASGLGGQTNYGYT
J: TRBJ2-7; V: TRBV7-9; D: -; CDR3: ASSPGQGLTSGRDEQY
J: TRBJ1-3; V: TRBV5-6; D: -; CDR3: ASSQESSGNTIY
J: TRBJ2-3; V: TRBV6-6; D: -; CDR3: ASSPASADTQY
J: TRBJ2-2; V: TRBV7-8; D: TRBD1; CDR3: ASSYDRGWELF
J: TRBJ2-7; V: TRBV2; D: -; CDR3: ASSDVAEPHFVEQY
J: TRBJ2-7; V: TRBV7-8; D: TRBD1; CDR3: ASSLVGGQGSYEQY
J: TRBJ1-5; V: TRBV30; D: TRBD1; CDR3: AWESTGGGQPQH
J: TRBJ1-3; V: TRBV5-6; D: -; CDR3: ASSFGRNTIY
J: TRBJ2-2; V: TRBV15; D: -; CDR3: ATSRGGVSTGELF
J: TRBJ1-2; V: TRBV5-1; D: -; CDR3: ASTPAGANYGYT